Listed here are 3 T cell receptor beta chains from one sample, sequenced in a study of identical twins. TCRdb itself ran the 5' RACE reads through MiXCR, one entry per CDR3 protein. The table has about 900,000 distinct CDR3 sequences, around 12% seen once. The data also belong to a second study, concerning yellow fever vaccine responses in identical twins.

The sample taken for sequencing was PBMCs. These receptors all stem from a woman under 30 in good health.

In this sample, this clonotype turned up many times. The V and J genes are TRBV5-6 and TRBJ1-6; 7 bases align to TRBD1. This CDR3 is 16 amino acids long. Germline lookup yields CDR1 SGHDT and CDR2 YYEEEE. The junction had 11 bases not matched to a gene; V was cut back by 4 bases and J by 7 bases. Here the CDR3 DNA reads TGTGCCAGCAGCCCCCGCAACAGGGGTGGGAATTCACCCCTCCACTTT. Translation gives CASSPRNRGGNSPLHF. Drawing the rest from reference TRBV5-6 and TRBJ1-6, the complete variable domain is DAGVTQSPTHLIKTRGQQVTLRCSPKSGHDTVSWYQQALGQGPQFIFQYYEEEERQRGNFPDRFSGHQFPNYSSELNVNALLLGDSALYLCASSPRNRGGNSPLHFGNGTRLTVT.

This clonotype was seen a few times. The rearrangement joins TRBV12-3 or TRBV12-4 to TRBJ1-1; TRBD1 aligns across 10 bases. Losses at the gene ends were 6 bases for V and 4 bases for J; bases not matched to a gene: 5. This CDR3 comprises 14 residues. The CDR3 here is CASRGTGASTEAFF. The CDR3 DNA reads TGTGCCAGCAGGGGGACAGGGGCGAGCACTGAAGCTTTCTTT.

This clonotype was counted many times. This CDR3 reads CSAPSGTRYEQYF. CDR3 DNA: TGCAGTGCCCCCTCCGGGACGCGATACGAGCAGTACTTC. The chain joins TRBV20-1 to TRBJ2-7; D tentatively reads TRBD1 or TRBD2 (5 bases each). CDR1 and CDR2 from the germline V gene are DFQATT and SNEGSKA (reference sequence). CDR3 length equals 13 residues. V lost 6 bases and J 4 bases, leaving 16 bases between the germline ends.